This T cell receptor beta chain was obtained from a study of a mutant IDH1 vaccine in newly diagnosed glioma. Time point of the sample: week 23, last vaccination. What each vaccine dose contained was 300 ug of mutant IDH1 20-mer peptide, accompanied by topical imiquimod. Worth noting for this clone: Its antigen is not known.

The V end lost 6 bases, the J end lost 2 bases, and 8 bases lay between the germline ends. The CDR3 is 12 residues long. Germline CDR1 and CDR2: MGHDK and SYGVNS. Whole-study findings and limits: Pseudoprogression apparently lacked any relation to changes in top peripheral T cell clonotypes.

Assay used: immunoSEQ multiplex PCR; TCRdb lists only in-frame clones, some missing. The sample has around 78,000 clones, 75% to 85% seen once. The genes are TRBV25-1 and TRBJ2-7; tentative D call: TRBD1 (6 bases). The sequenced sample was PBMCs, obtained from a glioma patient whose treatment included an IDH1 peptide vaccine. The sequence was collected from a young man with glioma. Some clones in this sample may be carry-over from other donors' samples. DNA for the CDR3: TGTGCCAGCAGAAACAGGGCCTACGAGCAGTACTTC. Translation: CASRNRAYEQYF.